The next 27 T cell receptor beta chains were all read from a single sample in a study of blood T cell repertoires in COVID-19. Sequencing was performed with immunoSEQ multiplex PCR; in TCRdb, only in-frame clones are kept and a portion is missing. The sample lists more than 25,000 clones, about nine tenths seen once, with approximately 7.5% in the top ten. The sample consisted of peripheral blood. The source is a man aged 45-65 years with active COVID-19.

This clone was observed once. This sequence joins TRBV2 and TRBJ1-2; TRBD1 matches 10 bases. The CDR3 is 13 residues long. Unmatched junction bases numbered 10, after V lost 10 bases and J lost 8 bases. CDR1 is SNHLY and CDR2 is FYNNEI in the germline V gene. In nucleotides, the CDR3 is TGTGCCACCGACCCCGGGACAGGGGCCGGCTACACCTTC. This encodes CATDPGTGAGYTF.

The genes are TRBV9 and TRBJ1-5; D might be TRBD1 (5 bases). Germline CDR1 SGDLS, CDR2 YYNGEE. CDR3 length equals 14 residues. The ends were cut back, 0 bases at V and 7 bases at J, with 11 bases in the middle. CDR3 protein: CASSVDPGDQPQHF. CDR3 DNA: TGTGCCAGCAGCGTAGATCCGGGGGACCAGCCCCAGCATTTT. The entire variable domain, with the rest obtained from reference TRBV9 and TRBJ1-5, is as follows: DSGVTQTPKHLITATGQRVTLRCSPRSGDLSVYWYQQSLDQGLQFLIQYYNGEERAKGNILERFSAQQFPDLHSELNLSSLELGDSALYFCASSVDPGDQPQHFGDGTRLSIL.

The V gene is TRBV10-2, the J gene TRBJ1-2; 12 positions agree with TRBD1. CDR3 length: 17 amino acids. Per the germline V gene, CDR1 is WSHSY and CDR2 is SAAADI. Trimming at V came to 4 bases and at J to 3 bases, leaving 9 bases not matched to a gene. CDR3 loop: CASSGLPGQGADYGYTF. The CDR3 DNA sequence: TGCGCCAGCAGTGGGCTTCCGGGACAGGGGGCCGACTATGGCTACACCTTC.

Here the CDR3 reads CASSVDPMGGYFMNTEAFF. The CDR3 bases are TGTGCCAGCAGCGTAGATCCCATGGGGGGTTACTTTATGAACACTGAAGCTTTCTTT. V gene TRBV9 combines with J gene TRBJ1-1; D perhaps matches TRBD1 (5 bases). The V and J ends lost 0 bases and 0 bases respectively, with 21 bases between them. The CDR3 loop spans 19 amino acids. Germline loops: CDR1 SGDLS, CDR2 YYNGEE.

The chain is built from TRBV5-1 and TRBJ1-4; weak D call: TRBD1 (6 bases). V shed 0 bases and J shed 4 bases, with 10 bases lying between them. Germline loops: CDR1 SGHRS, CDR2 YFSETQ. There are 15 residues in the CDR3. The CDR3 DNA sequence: TGCGCCAGCAGCTTGGCAGGGGAGAATAATGAAAAACTGTTTTTT. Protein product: CASSLAGENNEKLFF. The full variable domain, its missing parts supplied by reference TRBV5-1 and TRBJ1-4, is KAGVTQTPRYLIKTRGQQVTLSCSPISGHRSVSWYQQTPGQGLQFLFEYFSETQRNKGNFPGRFSGRQFSNSRSEMNVSTLELGDSALYLCASSLAGENNEKLFFGSGTQLSVL.

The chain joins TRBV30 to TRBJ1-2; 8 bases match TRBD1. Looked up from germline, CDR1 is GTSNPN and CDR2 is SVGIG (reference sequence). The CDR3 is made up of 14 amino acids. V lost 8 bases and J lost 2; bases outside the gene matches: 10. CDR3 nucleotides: TGTGCCAAAACCCCGGACAGGGTAAACTATGGCTACACCTTC. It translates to CAKTPDRVNYGYTF.

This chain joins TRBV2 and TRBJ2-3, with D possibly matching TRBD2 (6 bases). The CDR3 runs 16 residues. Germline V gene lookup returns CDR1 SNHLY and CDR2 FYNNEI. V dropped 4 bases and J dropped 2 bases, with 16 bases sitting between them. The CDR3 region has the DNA TGTGCCAGCAGTGCCATAGCGGAAAAACCCACAGATACGCAGTATTTT. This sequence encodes CASSAIAEKPTDTQYF.

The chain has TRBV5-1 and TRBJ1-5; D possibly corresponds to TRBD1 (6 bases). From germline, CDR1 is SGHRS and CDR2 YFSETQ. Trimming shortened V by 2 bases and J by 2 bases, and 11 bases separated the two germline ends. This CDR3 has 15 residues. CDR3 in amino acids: CASSLDYRGNQPQHF. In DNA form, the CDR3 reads TGCGCCAGCAGCTTAGACTACAGGGGCAATCAGCCCCAGCATTTT.

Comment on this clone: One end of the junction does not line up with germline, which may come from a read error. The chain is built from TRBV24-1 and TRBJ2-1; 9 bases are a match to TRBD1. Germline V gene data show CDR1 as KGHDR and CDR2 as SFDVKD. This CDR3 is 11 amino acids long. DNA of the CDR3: TGTGTCACCACAGGGGGCAGTGAGCAGTTCTTC. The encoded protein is CVTTGGSEQFF.

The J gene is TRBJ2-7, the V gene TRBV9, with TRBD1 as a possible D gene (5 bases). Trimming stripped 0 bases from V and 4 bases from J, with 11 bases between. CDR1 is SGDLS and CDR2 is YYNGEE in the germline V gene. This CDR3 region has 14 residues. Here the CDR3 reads CASSVATGPYEQYF. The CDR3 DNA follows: TGTGCCAGCAGCGTAGCTACAGGCCCTTACGAGCAGTACTTC.

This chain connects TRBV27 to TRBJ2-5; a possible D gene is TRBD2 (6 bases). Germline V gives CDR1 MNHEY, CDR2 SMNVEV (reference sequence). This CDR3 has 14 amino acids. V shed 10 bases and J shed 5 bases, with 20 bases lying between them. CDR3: CATRGSHRGETQYF. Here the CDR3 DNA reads TGTGCCACCAGAGGGTCACATCGGGGGGAGACCCAGTACTTC.

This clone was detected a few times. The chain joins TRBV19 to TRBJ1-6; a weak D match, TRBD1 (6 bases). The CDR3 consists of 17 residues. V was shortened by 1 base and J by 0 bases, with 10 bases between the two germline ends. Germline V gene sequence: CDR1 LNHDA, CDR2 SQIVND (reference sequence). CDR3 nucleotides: TGTGCCAGTAGTATAGGCACAGGGAGCTCCTATAATTCACCCCTCCACTTT. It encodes CASSIGTGSSYNSPLHF.

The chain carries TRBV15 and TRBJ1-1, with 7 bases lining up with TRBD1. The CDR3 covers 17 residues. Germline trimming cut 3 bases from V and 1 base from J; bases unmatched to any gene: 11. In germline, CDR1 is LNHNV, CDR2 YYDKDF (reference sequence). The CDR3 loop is CATSSPRGTLGNTEAFF. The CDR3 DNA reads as TGTGCCACCAGCAGCCCCAGGGGGACTTTGGGGAACACTGAAGCTTTCTTT.

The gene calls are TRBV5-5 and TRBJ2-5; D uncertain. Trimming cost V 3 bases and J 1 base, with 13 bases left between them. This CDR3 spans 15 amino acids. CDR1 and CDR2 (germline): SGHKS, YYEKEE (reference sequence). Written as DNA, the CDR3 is TGTGCCAGCAGCTCCTTTGCGAGGCTCCAAGAGACCCAGTACTTC. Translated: CASSSFARLQETQYF. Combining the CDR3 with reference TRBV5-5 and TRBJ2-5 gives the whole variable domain DAGVTQSPTHLIKTRGQQVTLRCSPISGHKSVSWYQQVLGQGPQFIFQYYEKEERGRGNFPDRFSARQFPNYSSELNVNALLLGDSALYLCASSSFARLQETQYFGPGTRLLVL.

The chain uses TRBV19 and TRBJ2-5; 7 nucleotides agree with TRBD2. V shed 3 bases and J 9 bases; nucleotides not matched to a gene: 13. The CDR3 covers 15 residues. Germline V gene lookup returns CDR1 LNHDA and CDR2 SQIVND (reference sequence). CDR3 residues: CASSMIPGTNQAQYF. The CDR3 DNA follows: TGTGCCAGTAGTATGATTCCCGGGACTAATCAGGCCCAGTACTTC.

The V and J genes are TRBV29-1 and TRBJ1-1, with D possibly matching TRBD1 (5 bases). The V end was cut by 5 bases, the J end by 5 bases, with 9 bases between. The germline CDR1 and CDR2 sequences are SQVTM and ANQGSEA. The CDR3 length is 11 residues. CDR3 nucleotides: TGCAGCGTTTACGACAGAACTGAAGCTTTCTTT. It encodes CSVYDRTEAFF. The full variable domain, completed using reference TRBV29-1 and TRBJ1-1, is SAVISQKPSRDICQRGTSLTIQCQVDSQVTMMFWYRQQPGQSLTLIATANQGSEATYESGFVIDKFPISRPNLTFSTLTVSNMSPEDSSIYLCSVYDRTEAFFGQGTRLTVV.

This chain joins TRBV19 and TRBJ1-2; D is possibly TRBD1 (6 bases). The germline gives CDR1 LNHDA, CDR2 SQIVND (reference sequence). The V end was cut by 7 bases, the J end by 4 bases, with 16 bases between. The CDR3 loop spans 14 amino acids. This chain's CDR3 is CASTKPGTLYGYTF. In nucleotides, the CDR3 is TGTGCCAGTACCAAGCCCGGGACACTCTATGGCTACACCTTC.

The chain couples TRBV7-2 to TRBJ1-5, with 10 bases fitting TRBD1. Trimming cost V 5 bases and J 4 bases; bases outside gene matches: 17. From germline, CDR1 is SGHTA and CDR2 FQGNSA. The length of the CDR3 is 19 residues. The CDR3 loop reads CASSQTSADRGLRNQPQHF. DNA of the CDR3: TGTGCCAGCAGCCAAACCTCCGCCGACAGGGGGCTCCGGAATCAGCCCCAGCATTTT.

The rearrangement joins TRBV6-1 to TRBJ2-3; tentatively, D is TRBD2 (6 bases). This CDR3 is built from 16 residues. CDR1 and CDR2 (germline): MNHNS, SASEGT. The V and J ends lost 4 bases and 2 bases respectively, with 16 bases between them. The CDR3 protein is CASSGTGVPTTDTQYF. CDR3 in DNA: TGTGCCAGCAGTGGAACGGGGGTTCCGACCACAGATACGCAGTATTTT.

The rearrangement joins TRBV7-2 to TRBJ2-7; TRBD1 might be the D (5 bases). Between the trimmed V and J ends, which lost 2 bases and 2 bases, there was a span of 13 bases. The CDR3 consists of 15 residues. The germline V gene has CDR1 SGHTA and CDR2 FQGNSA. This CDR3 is CASSLYGAPPYEQYV. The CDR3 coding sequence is TGTGCCAGCAGCTTATATGGGGCCCCACCCTACGAGCAGTACGTC.

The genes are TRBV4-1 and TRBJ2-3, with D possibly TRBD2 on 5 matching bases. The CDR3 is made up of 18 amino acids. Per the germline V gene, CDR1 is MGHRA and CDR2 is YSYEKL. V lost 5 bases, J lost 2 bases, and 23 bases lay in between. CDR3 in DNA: TGCGCCAGCAGCGAAGGGCCTAGCACGCTCAATCCCACAGATACGCAGTATTTT. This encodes CASSEGPSTLNPTDTQYF.

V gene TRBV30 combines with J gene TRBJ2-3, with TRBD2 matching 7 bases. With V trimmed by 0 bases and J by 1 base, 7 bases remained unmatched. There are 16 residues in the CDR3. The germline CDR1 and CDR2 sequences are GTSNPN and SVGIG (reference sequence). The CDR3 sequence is CAWSVGRAGGTDTQYF. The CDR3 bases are TGTGCCTGGAGTGTGGGGAGGGCGGGAGGCACAGATACGCAGTATTTT.

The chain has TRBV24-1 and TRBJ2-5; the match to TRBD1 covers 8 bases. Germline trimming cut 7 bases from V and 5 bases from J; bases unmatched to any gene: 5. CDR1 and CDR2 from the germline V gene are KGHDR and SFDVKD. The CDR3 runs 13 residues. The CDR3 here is CATSRGLWETQYF. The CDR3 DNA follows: TGTGCCACCAGCAGGGGGCTATGGGAGACCCAGTACTTC.

Written as DNA, the CDR3 is TGTGCCACCAGTGATTTGCAGACTGCCGGTGCAGGGGAGCTGTTTTTT. Its translation: CATSDLQTAGAGELFF. The V gene is TRBV24-1, the J gene TRBJ2-2; no definite D call. There are 16 residues in the CDR3. Trimming cost V 0 bases and J 8 bases, with 15 bases left between them. Germline V gene lookup returns CDR1 KGHDR and CDR2 SFDVKD.

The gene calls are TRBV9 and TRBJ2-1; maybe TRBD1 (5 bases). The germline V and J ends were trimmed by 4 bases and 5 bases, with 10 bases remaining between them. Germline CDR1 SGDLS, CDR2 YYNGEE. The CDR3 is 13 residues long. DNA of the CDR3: TGTGCCAGCAGCCCAGGGTCCAACAATGAGCAGTTCTTC. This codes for CASSPGSNNEQFF. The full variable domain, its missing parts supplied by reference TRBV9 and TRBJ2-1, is DSGVTQTPKHLITATGQRVTLRCSPRSGDLSVYWYQQSLDQGLQFLIQYYNGEERAKGNILERFSAQQFPDLHSELNLSSLELGDSALYFCASSPGSNNEQFFGPGTRLTVL.

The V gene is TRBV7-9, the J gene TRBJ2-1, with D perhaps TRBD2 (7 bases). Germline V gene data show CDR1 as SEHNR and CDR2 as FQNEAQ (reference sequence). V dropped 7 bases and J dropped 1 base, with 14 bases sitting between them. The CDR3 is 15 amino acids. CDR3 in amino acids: CASKARGASYNEQFF. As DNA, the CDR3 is TGTGCCAGCAAGGCACGGGGGGCGTCCTACAATGAGCAGTTCTTC.

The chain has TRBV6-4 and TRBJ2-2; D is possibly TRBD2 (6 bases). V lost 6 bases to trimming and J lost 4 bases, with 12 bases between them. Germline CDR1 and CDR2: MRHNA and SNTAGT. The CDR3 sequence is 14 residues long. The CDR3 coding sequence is TGTGCCAGCAGCCCGGGGGACCGCACCGGGGAGCTGTTTTTT. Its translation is CASSPGDRTGELFF.